These 23 T cell receptor beta chains share one sample of origin, sequenced in a study of blood T cells in healthy people across ages. A second PCR of roughly 7 to 11 cycles used a sample-barcoded 5' primer and a J-beta primer mix. Each CDR3 protein gets one entry after TCRdb re-called the 5' RACE reads with MiXCR. This sample has approximately 770,000 distinct CDR3 sequences, with about 62% found just once. What was sequenced was blood. Receptors originate from a man in his thirties or forties in good health.

The rearrangement links TRBV7-2 to TRBJ2-1, with 7 bases identical to TRBD1. The CDR3 runs 13 residues. With 7 bases clipped from V and 8 bases from J, the junction kept 8 bases outside the gene matches. Germline CDR1 reads SGHTA; CDR2 reads FQGNSA. CDR3 coding DNA: TGTGCCAGCACACGACAGGGTGGGGATGAGCAGTTCTTC. Translation: CASTRQGGDEQFF.

The chain has TRBV4-1 and TRBJ1-2, with D maybe TRBD1 (6 bases). The V end lost 2 bases, the J end lost 6 bases, and 19 bases lay between the germline ends. The CDR3 loop spans 16 amino acids. Germline assignment: CDR1 MGHRA and CDR2 YSYEKL. CDR3 region: CASSQPTGRKSDGYTF. CDR3 in DNA: TGCGCCAGCAGCCAACCGACAGGACGGAAAAGCGATGGCTACACCTTC.

This clonotype turned up a few times. The V call is TRBV29-1, the J call TRBJ2-4; unclear D gene. The germline V gene has CDR1 SQVTM and CDR2 ANQGSEA. This CDR3 has 11 residues. V lost 4 bases to trimming and J lost 9 bases, with 10 bases between them. The CDR3 nucleotides are TGCAGCGTTGTGGGCGACGGCATTCAGTACTTC. Translated, it gives CSVVGDGIQYF.

The rearrangement uses TRBV29-1 and TRBJ2-3; D gene ambiguous. Germline assignment: CDR1 SQVTM and CDR2 ANQGSEA. V was pared by 4 bases and J by 1 base, with 12 bases between. This CDR3 contains 14 residues. As DNA, the CDR3 is TGCAGCGTTGGTCCCCCTCCCGGCACAGATACGCAGTATTTT. Its protein is CSVGPPPGTDTQYF.

The chain uses TRBV20-1 and TRBJ2-4; TRBD1 agrees at 12 bases. The ends lost 3 bases at V and 2 bases at J; junction bases unmatched: 8. Germline V lookup: CDR1 DFQATT, CDR2 SNEGSKA (reference sequence). The CDR3 length is 17 residues. The CDR3 nucleotides are TGCAGTGCTAGGGTCCCGGGACAGGGGGCTCCCAAAAACATTCAGTACTTC. Translated, it gives CSARVPGQGAPKNIQYF.

This clonotype was counted once. The chain has TRBV27 and TRBJ2-6; unclear D gene. The CDR3 contains 15 residues. Trimming shortened V by 6 bases and J by 2 bases, and 11 bases separated the two germline ends. CDR1 is MNHEY, CDR2 SMNVEV, per germline (reference sequence). This chain's CDR3 is CASSLLSAGANVLTF. DNA of the CDR3: TGTGCCAGCAGCCTCCTTTCGGCTGGGGCCAACGTCCTGACTTTC. The full variable domain, in which reference TRBV27 and TRBJ2-6 provide the parts outside the CDR3, is EAQVTQNPRYLITVTGKKLTVTCSQNMNHEYMSWYRQDPGLGLRQIYYSMNVEVTDKGDVPEGYKVSRKEKRNFPLILESPSPNQTSLYFCASSLLSAGANVLTFGAGSRLTVL.

This chain links TRBV20-1 with TRBJ2-4; D is undetermined. CDR3 length equals 15 residues. CDR1 is DFQATT, CDR2 SNEGSKA, per germline (reference sequence). V dropped 3 bases and J dropped 6 bases, with 18 bases sitting between them. The CDR3 sequence is CSASPRGSGLNIQYF. Here the CDR3 DNA reads TGCAGTGCTAGTCCTCGAGGCTCGGGCCTAAACATTCAGTACTTC.

This clonotype showed up just a few times. The gene calls are TRBV7-2 and TRBJ2-1, with D uncertain. Germline V CDR1 and CDR2: SGHTA, FQGNSA. The V gene lost 5 bases and the J gene lost 9 bases, with 20 bases spanning the gap. The CDR3 runs 15 residues. CDR3 nucleotides: TGTGCCAGCAGCCCCTTGGGCCCGGGCCTCGGTGAGCAGTTCTTC. This sequence encodes CASSPLGPGLGEQFF.

This clonotype appeared a few times. The V call is TRBV7-8, the J call TRBJ2-3; maybe TRBD2 (5 bases). V was cut by 5 bases and J by 0 bases, with 12 bases left in between. This CDR3 spans 15 amino acids. Germline assignment: CDR1 SGHVS and CDR2 FQNEAQ. The CDR3 coding sequence is TGTGCCAGCAGCCCGGACTCTTTTAGCACAGATACGCAGTATTTT. This codes for CASSPDSFSTDTQYF.

The chain is built from TRBV6-5 and TRBJ2-1, with 13 bases lining up with TRBD2. CDR1 MNHEY and CDR2 SVGAGI come from the germline V gene. The CDR3 is 16 residues long. Trimming at V came to 4 bases and at J to 4 bases, leaving 4 bases not matched to a gene. This chain's CDR3 is CASSLGTSGDYNEQFF. In DNA form, the CDR3 reads TGTGCCAGCAGTTTAGGGACTAGCGGGGATTACAATGAGCAGTTCTTC.

There are a few counts of this clonotype. V usage is TRBV6-6 and J usage is TRBJ1-2, with 7 positions matching TRBD1. Trimming cost V 5 bases and J 2 bases; bases outside gene matches: 8. This CDR3 is 15 amino acids long. CDR1 and CDR2 from the germline V gene are MNHNY and SVGAGI (reference sequence). The CDR3: CASSRIQGLNYGYTF. CDR3 coding DNA: TGTGCCAGCAGTCGGATACAGGGGCTGAACTATGGCTACACCTTC.

This chain links TRBV4-2 with TRBJ2-4; no definite D call. The closer fit of TRBJ2-7 to the DNA end suggests the J call may be wrong. The CDR3 has 13 amino acids. Per the germline V gene, CDR1 is LGHNA and CDR2 is YNFKEQ. This CDR3 is CASSQGLEYEQYF. DNA for the CDR3: TGTGCCAGCAGCCAAGGTTTAGAGTACGAGCAGTACTTC.

J is TRBJ2-5 and V is TRBV7-2; 8 nucleotides match TRBD1. Trimming cost V 5 bases and J 0 bases; bases outside gene matches: 5. Germline V gene lookup returns CDR1 SGHTA and CDR2 FQGNSA. The CDR3 runs 15 residues. The CDR3 DNA reads TGTGCCAGCAGCCCCAGGACAGGGAACCAAGAGACCCAGTACTTC. Its translation: CASSPRTGNQETQYF.

Notes on this clonotype: Sequence at one end of the junction differs from germline and may be a read error. The chain has TRBV7-2 and TRBJ2-1, with 8 bases identical to TRBD2. The CDR3 extends over 16 amino acids. Germline V lookup: CDR1 SGHTA, CDR2 FQGNSA. The CDR3 loop is CVSSLDAGGYYNEQFF. CDR3 nucleotides: TGTGTCAGCAGCTTAGACGCGGGGGGCTATTACAATGAGCAGTTCTTC.

This clonotype was seen a few times. Here the CDR3 DNA reads TGTGCCAGCAGTTCCGCCCGAGGCACCGAGAAGCAGTACTTC. This gives the protein CASSSARGTEKQYF. V gene TRBV28 combines with J gene TRBJ2-7; D is unclear. This CDR3 region has 14 residues. Germline CDR1 and CDR2: MDHEN and SYDVKM. The V and J ends lost 4 bases and 8 bases respectively, with 18 bases between them.

The J gene is TRBJ2-7, the V gene TRBV4-2; 10 nucleotides align to TRBD2. J lost 5 bases, V lost 1 base, and 5 bases had no gene match. Germline V gene data show CDR1 as LGHNA and CDR2 as YNFKEQ. This CDR3 is 15 amino acids long. The CDR3 region is CASSQGTSGPDEQYF. In nucleotides, the CDR3 is TGTGCCAGCAGCCAAGGGACTAGCGGCCCTGACGAGCAGTACTTC.

The CDR3 DNA is TGTGCCAGCAGCGCGACTAGCGTGGGGGTATTGGAGCAGTTCTTC. Its protein is CASSATSVGVLEQFF. V usage is TRBV9 and J usage is TRBJ2-1; 8 bases agree with TRBD2. Trimming cost V 3 bases and J 10 bases; bases outside gene matches: 12. The CDR3 loop spans 15 amino acids. CDR1 is SGDLS, CDR2 YYNGEE, per germline.

The chain carries TRBV5-1 and TRBJ1-1; tentative D call: TRBD1 (6 bases). The CDR3 totals 15 residues. Germline CDR1 is SGHRS and CDR2 is YFSETQ. V dropped 4 bases and J dropped 4 bases, with 17 bases sitting between them. In DNA form, the CDR3 reads TGCGCCAGCAGCAATTCACAGGGACTAGGCACTGAAGCTTTCTTT. It codes for CASSNSQGLGTEAFF.

This clonotype has a handful of counts. The V and J genes are TRBV19 and TRBJ1-5; no reliable D call. Trimming took off 5 bases at V and 2 bases at J, with 16 bases between the two ends. This CDR3 has 16 residues. CDR1 is LNHDA and CDR2 is SQIVND in the germline V gene (reference sequence). This CDR3 reads CASSVPTLLRNQPQHF. In nucleotides, the CDR3 is TGTGCCAGTAGTGTACCAACTCTCCTCCGCAATCAGCCCCAGCATTTT. The whole variable domain, remainder taken from reference TRBV19 and TRBJ1-5, is DGGITQSPKYLFRKEGQNVTLSCEQNLNHDAMYWYRQDPGQGLRLIYYSQIVNDFQKGDIAEGYSVSREKKESFPLTVTSAQKNPTAFYLCASSVPTLLRNQPQHFGDGTRLSIL.

This clonotype was recorded at least ten times. The gene calls are TRBV28 and TRBJ2-7; no clear D. CDR3 size: 13 residues. V dropped 4 bases and J dropped 3 bases, with 10 bases sitting between them. CDR1 is MDHEN, CDR2 SYDVKM, per germline. CDR3 nucleotides: TGTGCCAGCAGTTCTGTTCGACTCTACGAGCAGTACTTC. Translation: CASSSVRLYEQYF. Full variable domain (outside the CDR3, taken from reference TRBV28 and TRBJ2-7): DVKVTQSSRYLVKRTGEKVFLECVQDMDHENMFWYRQDPGLGLRLIYFSYDVKMKEKGDIPEGYSVSREKKERFSLILESASTNQTSMYLCASSSVRLYEQYFGPGTRLTVT.

The V call is TRBV20-1, the J call TRBJ1-2; 9 nucleotides align to TRBD1. Unmatched junction bases numbered 13, after V lost 0 bases and J lost 8 bases. Germline assignment: CDR1 DFQATT and CDR2 SNEGSKA (reference sequence). The CDR3 runs 16 residues. CDR3 DNA: TGCAGTGCTAGAGATCGAGGAGGGACAGGGACGCTCGGCTACACCTTC. It is translated as CSARDRGGTGTLGYTF.

The chain carries TRBV24-1 and TRBJ2-5; D possibly corresponds to TRBD1 (6 bases). The CDR3 has 16 amino acids. CDR1 and CDR2 from the germline V gene are KGHDR and SFDVKD. Trimming shortened V by 2 bases and J by 4 bases, and 16 bases separated the two germline ends. The CDR3: CATSDCRTGNVETQYF. The DNA for the CDR3 is TGTGCCACCAGTGATTGTCGAACAGGGAACGTAGAGACCCAGTACTTC.

This clonotype has more than one count but fewer than ten. The V gene is TRBV20-1, the J gene TRBJ2-6; D is unclear. The CDR3 extends over 14 amino acids. V lost 0 bases and J lost 0, with 3 bases in between. Germline assignment: CDR1 DFQATT and CDR2 SNEGSKA (reference sequence). CDR3 sequence: CSARDHSGANVLTF. The DNA of the CDR3 is TGCAGTGCTAGAGATCACTCTGGGGCCAACGTCCTGACTTTC.